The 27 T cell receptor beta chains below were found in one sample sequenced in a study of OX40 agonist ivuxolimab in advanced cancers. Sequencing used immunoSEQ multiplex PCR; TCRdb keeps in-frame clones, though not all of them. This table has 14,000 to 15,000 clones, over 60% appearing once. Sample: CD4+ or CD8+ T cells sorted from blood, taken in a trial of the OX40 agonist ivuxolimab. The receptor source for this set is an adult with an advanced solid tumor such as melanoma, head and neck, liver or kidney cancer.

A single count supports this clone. CDR3 in amino acids: CASSQAGRSYNEQFF. The CDR3 region has the DNA TGCGCCAGCAGCCAAGCGGGCCGTTCCTACAATGAGCAGTTCTTC. This chain links TRBV4-3 with TRBJ2-1; D not certain. There are 15 residues in the CDR3. Germline lookup yields CDR1 LGHNA and CDR2 YSLEER. V was pared by 1 base and J by 1 base, with 8 bases between.

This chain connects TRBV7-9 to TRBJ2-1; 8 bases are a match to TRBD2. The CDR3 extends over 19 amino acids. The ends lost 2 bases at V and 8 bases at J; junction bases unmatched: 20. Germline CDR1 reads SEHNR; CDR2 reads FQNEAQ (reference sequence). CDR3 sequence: CASSLSVEEISGERDEQFF. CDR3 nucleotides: TGTGCCAGCAGCTTATCAGTGGAGGAGATTAGCGGGGAGCGGGATGAGCAGTTCTTC.

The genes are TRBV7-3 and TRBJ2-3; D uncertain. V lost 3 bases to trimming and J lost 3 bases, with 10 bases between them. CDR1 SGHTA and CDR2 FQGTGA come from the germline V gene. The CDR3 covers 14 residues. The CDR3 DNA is TGTGCCAGCAGCTTGGATGGTGTAACAGATACGCAGTATTTT. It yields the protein CASSLDGVTDTQYF.

For the CDR3, the DNA is TGCGCCAGCAGTGTAACTGGAGTAAACACTGAAGCTTTCTTT. Its protein product is CASSVTGVNTEAFF. This chain links TRBV10-2 with TRBJ1-1; the D is unclear. This CDR3 contains 14 residues. Trimming stripped 4 bases from V and 2 bases from J, with 11 bases between. CDR1 is WSHSY, CDR2 SAAADI, per germline.

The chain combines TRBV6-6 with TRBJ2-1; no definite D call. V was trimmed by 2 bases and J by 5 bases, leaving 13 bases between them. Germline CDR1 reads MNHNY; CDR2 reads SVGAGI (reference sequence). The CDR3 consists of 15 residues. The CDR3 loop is CASSYTRRLDNEQFF. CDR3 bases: TGTGCCAGCAGTTACACCCGACGACTTGACAATGAGCAGTTCTTC.

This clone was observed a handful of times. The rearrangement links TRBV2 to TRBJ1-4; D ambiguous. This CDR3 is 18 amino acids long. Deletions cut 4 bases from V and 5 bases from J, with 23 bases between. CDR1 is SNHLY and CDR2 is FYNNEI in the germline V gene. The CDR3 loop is CASSVSERMYDGNEKLFF. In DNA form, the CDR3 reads TGTGCCAGCAGTGTCTCGGAGCGAATGTATGACGGGAATGAAAAACTGTTTTTT.

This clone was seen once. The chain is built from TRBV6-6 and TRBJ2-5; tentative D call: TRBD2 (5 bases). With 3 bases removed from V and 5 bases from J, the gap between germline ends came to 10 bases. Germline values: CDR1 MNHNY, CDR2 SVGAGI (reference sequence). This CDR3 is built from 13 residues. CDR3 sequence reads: CASSYLGEETQYF. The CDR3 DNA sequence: TGTGCCAGCAGTTATCTTGGGGAGGAGACCCAGTACTTC.

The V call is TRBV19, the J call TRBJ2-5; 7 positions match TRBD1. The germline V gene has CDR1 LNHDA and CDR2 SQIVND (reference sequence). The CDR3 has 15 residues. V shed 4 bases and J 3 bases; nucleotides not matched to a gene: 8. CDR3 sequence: CASSTPEGAEETQYF. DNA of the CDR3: TGTGCCAGTAGTACGCCCGAGGGGGCGGAAGAGACCCAGTACTTC.

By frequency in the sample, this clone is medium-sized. The CDR3 DNA sequence: TGTGCCAGCAGTTACTCTGGGACAGATTACGAGCAGTACTTC. This gives the protein CASSYSGTDYEQYF. The V gene is TRBV6-5, the J gene TRBJ2-7; 7 nucleotides agree with TRBD1. Germline V gives CDR1 MNHEY, CDR2 SVGAGI. CDR3 length: 14 residues. The V gene end was trimmed by 0 bases and the J gene end by 4 bases; junction bases not matched to a gene: 3.

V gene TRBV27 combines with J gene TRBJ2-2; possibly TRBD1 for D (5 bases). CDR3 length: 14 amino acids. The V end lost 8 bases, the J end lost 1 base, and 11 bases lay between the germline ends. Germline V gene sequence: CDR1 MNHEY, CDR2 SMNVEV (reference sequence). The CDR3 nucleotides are TGTGCCAGCCAAACGACAGTGAACACCGGGGAGCTGTTTTTT. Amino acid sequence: CASQTTVNTGELFF.

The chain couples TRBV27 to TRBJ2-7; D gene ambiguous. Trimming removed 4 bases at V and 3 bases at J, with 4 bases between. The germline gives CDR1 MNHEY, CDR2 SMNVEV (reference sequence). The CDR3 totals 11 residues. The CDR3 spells CASSSGYEQYF. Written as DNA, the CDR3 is TGTGCCAGCAGTTCGGGCTACGAGCAGTACTTC.

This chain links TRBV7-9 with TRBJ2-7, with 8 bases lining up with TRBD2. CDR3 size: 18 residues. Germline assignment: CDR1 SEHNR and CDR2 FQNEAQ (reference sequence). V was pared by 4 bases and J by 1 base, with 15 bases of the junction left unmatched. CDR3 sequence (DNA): TGTGCCAGCAGCTCACCCGACCGACGTTCTAGCGGGTCCTACGAGCAGTACTTC. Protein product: CASSSPDRRSSGSYEQYF.

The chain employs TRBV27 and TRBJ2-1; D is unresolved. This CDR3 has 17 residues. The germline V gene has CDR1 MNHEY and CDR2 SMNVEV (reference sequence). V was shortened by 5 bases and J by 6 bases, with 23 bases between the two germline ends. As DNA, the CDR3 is TGTGCCAGCAGTCAAAATCAGCGTTATCGGTTCGGCAATGAGCAGTTCTTC. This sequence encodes CASSQNQRYRFGNEQFF.

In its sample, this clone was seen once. CDR3 DNA: TGTGCCAGCAGAGACAGGGCCGGTCAGCCCCAGCATTTT. It yields the protein CASRDRAGQPQHF. The J gene is TRBJ1-5, the V gene TRBV7-8; TRBD1 agrees at 7 bases. CDR1 SGHVS and CDR2 FQNEAQ come from the germline V gene. The CDR3 is 13 residues long. V lost 6 bases to trimming and J lost 6 bases; unmatched junction nucleotides: 5.

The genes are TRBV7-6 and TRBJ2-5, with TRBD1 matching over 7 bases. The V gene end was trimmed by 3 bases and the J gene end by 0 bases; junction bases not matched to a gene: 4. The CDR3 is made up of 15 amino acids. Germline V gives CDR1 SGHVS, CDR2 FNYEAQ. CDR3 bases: TGTGCCAGCAGCTTCACCAGGGGGTACCAAGAGACCCAGTACTTC. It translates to CASSFTRGYQETQYF.

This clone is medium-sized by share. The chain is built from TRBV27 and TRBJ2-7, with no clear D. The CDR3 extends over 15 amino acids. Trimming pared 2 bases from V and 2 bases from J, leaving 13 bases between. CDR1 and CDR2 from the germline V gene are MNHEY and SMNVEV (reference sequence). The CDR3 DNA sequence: TGTGCCAGCAGTTTAGATGGCGAACAGACCTACGAGCAGTACTTC. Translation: CASSLDGEQTYEQYF.

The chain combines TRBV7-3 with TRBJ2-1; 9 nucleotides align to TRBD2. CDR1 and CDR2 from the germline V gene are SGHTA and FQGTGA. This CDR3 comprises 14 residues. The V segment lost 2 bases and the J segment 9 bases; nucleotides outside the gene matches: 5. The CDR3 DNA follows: TGTGCCAGCAGCTTATTAGCGGGAGCGGGTGAGCAGTTCTTC. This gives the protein CASSLLAGAGEQFF.

In DNA, the CDR3 is TGTGCCAGCAGTGAGACAGGTTTGGAGACCCAGTACTTC. Translating gives CASSETGLETQYF. The chain joins TRBV25-1 to TRBJ2-5, with D perhaps TRBD1 (6 bases). Germline V gene sequence: CDR1 MGHDK, CDR2 SYGVNS. The V and J ends lost 3 bases and 5 bases respectively, with 10 bases between them. The CDR3 contains 13 residues.

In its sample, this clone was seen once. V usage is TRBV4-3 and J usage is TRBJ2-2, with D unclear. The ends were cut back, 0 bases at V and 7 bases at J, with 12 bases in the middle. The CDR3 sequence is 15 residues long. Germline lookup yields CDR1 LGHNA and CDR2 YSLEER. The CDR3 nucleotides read TGCGCCAGCAGCCAAGATCGGGCGGTTGGCGGGGAGCTGTTTTTT. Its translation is CASSQDRAVGGELFF.

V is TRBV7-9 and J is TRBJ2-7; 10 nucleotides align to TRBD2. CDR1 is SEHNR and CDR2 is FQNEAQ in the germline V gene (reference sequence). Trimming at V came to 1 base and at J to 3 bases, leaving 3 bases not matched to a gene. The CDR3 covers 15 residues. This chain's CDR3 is CASSLGLAGVYEQYF. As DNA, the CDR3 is TGTGCCAGCAGCTTAGGACTAGCGGGCGTCTACGAGCAGTACTTC.

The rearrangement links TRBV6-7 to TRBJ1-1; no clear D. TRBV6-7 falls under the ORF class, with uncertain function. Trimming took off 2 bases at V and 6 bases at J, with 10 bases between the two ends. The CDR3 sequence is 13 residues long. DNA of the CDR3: TGTGCCAGCAGTTACACCGGTGTTTCTGAAGCTTTCTTT. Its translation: CASSYTGVSEAFF.

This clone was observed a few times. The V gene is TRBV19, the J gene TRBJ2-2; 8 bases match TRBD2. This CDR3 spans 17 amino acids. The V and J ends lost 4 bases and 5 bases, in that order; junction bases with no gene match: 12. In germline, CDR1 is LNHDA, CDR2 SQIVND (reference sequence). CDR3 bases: TGTGCCAGTAGTACCATCAGCGGGAGTGGTTATACCGGGGAGCTGTTTTTT. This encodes CASSTISGSGYTGELFF.

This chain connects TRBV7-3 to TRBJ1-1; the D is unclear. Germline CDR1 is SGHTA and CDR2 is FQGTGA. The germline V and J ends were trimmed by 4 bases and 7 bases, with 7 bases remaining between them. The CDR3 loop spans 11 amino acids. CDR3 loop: CASSSGGEAFF. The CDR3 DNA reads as TGTGCCAGCAGCTCGGGCGGTGAAGCTTTCTTT.

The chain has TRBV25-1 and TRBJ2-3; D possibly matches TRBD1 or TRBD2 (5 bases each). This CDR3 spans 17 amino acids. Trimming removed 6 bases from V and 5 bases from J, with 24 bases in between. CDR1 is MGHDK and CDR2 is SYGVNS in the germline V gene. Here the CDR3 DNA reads TGTGCCAGCAGCCAGACGGTCAAGAGGGGAATGGAAGATACGCAGTATTTT. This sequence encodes CASSQTVKRGMEDTQYF.

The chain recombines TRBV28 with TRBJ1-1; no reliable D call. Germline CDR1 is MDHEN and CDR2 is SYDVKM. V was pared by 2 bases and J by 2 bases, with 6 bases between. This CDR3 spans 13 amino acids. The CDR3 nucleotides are TGTGCCAGCAGTTTACTGAGTAACACTGAAGCTTTCTTT. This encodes CASSLLSNTEAFF.

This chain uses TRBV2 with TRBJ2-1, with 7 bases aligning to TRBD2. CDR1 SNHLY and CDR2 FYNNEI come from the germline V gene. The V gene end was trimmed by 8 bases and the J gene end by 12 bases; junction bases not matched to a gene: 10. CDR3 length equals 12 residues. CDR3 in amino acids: CASLVTSASQFF. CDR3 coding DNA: TGTGCCAGCCTCGTAACTAGCGCATCGCAGTTCTTC.

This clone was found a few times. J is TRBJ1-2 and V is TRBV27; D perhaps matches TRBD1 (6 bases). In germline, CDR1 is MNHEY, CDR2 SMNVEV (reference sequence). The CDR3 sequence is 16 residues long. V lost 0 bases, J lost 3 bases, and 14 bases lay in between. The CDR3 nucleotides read TGTGCCAGCAGTTTATCGGGACCACAGGGTGACTATGGCTACACCTTC. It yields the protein CASSLSGPQGDYGYTF.